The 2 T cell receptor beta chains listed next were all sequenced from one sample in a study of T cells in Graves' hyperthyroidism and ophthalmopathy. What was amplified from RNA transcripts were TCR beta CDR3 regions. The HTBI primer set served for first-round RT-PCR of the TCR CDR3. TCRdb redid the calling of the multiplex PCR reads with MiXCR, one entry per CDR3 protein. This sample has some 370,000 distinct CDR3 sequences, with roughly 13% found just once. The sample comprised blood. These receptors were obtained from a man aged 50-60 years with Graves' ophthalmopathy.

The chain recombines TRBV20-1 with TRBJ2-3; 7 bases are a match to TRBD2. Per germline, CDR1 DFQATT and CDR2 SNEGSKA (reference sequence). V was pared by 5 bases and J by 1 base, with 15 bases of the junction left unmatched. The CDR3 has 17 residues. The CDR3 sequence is CSAPERRPSGGTDTQYF. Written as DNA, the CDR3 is TGCAGTGCTCCAGAGAGACGGCCTAGCGGAGGCACAGATACGCAGTATTTT.

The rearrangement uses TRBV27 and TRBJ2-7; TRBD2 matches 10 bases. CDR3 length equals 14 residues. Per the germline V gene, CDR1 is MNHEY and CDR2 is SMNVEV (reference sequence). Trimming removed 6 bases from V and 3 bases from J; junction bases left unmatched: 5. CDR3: CASRPSGSGYEQYF. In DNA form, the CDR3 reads TGTGCCAGCAGACCTAGCGGGAGTGGCTACGAGCAGTACTTC.